Shown below are 16 T cell receptor beta chains from a single sample sequenced in a study of blood T cell repertoires in COVID-19. Sequenced by immunoSEQ multiplex PCR; TCRdb stores in-frame clones only, minus some. Among 20,000 to 25,000 clones, 89% were seen once, and the ten largest hold roughly 6%. Sequenced input: peripheral blood. These receptors were collected from a human donor in a cohort sampled during active COVID-19.

V is TRBV30 and J is TRBJ2-1; 8 nucleotides agree with TRBD2. The V gene's germline CDR1 is GTSNPN and CDR2 SVGIG (reference sequence). This CDR3 contains 13 residues. Trimming cost V 0 bases and J 10 bases; bases outside gene matches: 5. As DNA, the CDR3 is TGTGCCTGGAGTGTAGGCGGGGGGCAGGAGCAGTTCTTC. Amino acids: CAWSVGGGQEQFF.

The chain carries TRBV27 and TRBJ2-1; perhaps TRBD2 as D (6 bases). Germline V CDR1 and CDR2: MNHEY, SMNVEV (reference sequence). This CDR3 spans 14 amino acids. Deletions cut 7 bases from V and 7 bases from J, with 17 bases between. For the CDR3, the DNA is TGTGCCAGCACCCTCGGAGGGTTCGGGAATGAGCAGTTCTTC. Translation gives CASTLGGFGNEQFF.

The gene calls are TRBV19 and TRBJ2-7, with a tentative D call TRBD1 (6 bases). CDR1 is LNHDA, CDR2 SQIVND, per germline (reference sequence). Trimming took 6 bases from V and 2 from J, leaving 11 bases between them. This CDR3 is 13 amino acids long. DNA of the CDR3: TGTGCCAGTAGCCCCGGGACAACCTACGAGCAGTACTTC. This translates into CASSPGTTYEQYF.

The chain joins TRBV5-6 to TRBJ2-7; TRBD1 matches at 11 bases. Germline loops: CDR1 SGHDT, CDR2 YYEEEE. This CDR3 region has 17 residues. The V gene end was trimmed by 2 bases and the J gene end by 5 bases; junction bases not matched to a gene: 12. The DNA of the CDR3 is TGTGCCAGCAGCTTAAGGACAGTACCGGGACAGGGGGACGAGCAGTACTTC. Translated: CASSLRTVPGQGDEQYF. Looking up the rest from reference TRBV5-6 and TRBJ2-7 gives the full variable domain: DAGVTQSPTHLIKTRGQQVTLRCSPKSGHDTVSWYQQALGQGPQFIFQYYEEEERQRGNFPDRFSGHQFPNYSSELNVNALLLGDSALYLCASSLRTVPGQGDEQYFGPGTRLTVT.

The rearrangement links TRBV7-8 to TRBJ2-5; possible D gene TRBD1, 5 bases. The V end was cut by 3 bases, the J end by 0 bases, with 8 bases between. The CDR3 loop spans 14 amino acids. CDR1 and CDR2 (germline): SGHVS, FQNEAQ. The CDR3, as DNA: TGTGCCAGCAGCTTGGGGCAGCACCAAGAGACCCAGTACTTC. It specifies CASSLGQHQETQYF.

The chain recombines TRBV29-1 with TRBJ2-1, with D maybe TRBD1 (6 bases). Trimming removed 3 bases from V and 0 bases from J, with 12 bases in between. CDR1 is SQVTM, CDR2 ANQGSEA, per germline. The CDR3 extends over 15 amino acids. The DNA for the CDR3 is TGCAGCGTTGACGGGACACAAAGCTCCTACAATGAGCAGTTCTTC. Protein product: CSVDGTQSSYNEQFF.

The V call is TRBV23-1, the J call TRBJ1-2; no reliable D call. Being an ORF, TRBV23-1 has a function that is uncertain. There are 13 residues in the CDR3. V lost 3 bases and J 1 base, leaving 6 bases between the germline ends. This CDR3 is CASSQASNYGYTF. The DNA of the CDR3 is TGCGCCAGCAGTCAGGCAAGTAACTATGGCTACACCTTC.

By share of the sample, this clone is large. This chain connects TRBV28 to TRBJ2-5, with D perhaps matching TRBD1 (7 bases). V gave up 4 bases and J gave up 1 base, with 13 bases separating them. The CDR3 has 15 residues. The V gene's germline CDR1 is MDHEN and CDR2 SYDVKM. The CDR3 coding sequence is TGTGCCAGCAGTTATCAGGGGGGCCTCCAAGAGACCCAGTACTTC. The encoded protein is CASSYQGGLQETQYF. Based on the CDR3 plus reference TRBV28 and TRBJ2-5, the full variable domain is DVKVTQSSRYLVKRTGEKVFLECVQDMDHENMFWYRQDPGLGLRLIYFSYDVKMKEKGDIPEGYSVSREKKERFSLILESASTNQTSMYLCASSYQGGLQETQYFGPGTRLLVL.

The sample holds one count of this clone. This chain joins TRBV19 and TRBJ2-7; 8 nucleotides agree with TRBD2. Trimming at V came to 3 bases and at J to 4 bases, leaving 5 bases not matched to a gene. Germline V gene data show CDR1 as LNHDA and CDR2 as SQIVND (reference sequence). The length of the CDR3 is 14 residues. This CDR3 reads CASSIGGGTYEQYF. The CDR3 DNA sequence: TGTGCCAGTAGTATCGGGGGGGGCACGTACGAGCAGTACTTC. Complete variable domain (other parts from reference TRBV19 and TRBJ2-7): DGGITQSPKYLFRKEGQNVTLSCEQNLNHDAMYWYRQDPGQGLRLIYYSQIVNDFQKGDIAEGYSVSREKKESFPLTVTSAQKNPTAFYLCASSIGGGTYEQYFGPGTRLTVT.

The CDR3 nucleotides read TGTGCCAGCAGCGCCGTCTCGAGCTCCTACGAGCAGTACTTC. Its protein product is CASSAVSSSYEQYF. The chain carries TRBV5-5 and TRBJ2-7; the D is unclear. Trimming shortened V by 4 bases and J by 0 bases, and 11 bases separated the two germline ends. This CDR3 spans 14 amino acids. CDR1 and CDR2 (germline): SGHKS, YYEKEE (reference sequence).

V and J are TRBV11-3 and TRBJ2-3; D unclear. The germline gives CDR1 SGHNT, CDR2 YENEEA. V was clipped by 3 bases and J by 1 base, with 11 bases between them. The CDR3 covers 15 residues. CDR3 amino acids: CASSFRANRTDTQYF. DNA of the CDR3: TGTGCCAGCAGCTTCCGCGCGAACCGCACAGATACGCAGTATTTT. Full variable domain (rest looked up from reference TRBV11-3 and TRBJ2-3): EAGVVQSPRYKIIEKKQPVAFWCNPISGHNTLYWYLQNLGQGPELLIRYENEEAVDDSQLPKDRFSAERLKGVDSTLKIQPAELGDSAVYLCASSFRANRTDTQYFGPGTRLTVL.

This chain uses TRBV15 with TRBJ2-1; 7 bases are a match to TRBD1. This CDR3 contains 13 residues. Trimming at V came to 3 bases and at J to 9 bases, leaving 5 bases not matched to a gene. CDR1 and CDR2 (germline): LNHNV, YYDKDF (reference sequence). CDR3 DNA: TGTGCCACCAGCAGGGACACAGGGGCTGAGCAGTTCTTC. Amino acid sequence: CATSRDTGAEQFF.

The J gene is TRBJ2-1, the V gene TRBV5-1; 7 bases align to TRBD1. CDR1 and CDR2 (germline): SGHRS, YFSETQ. CDR3 length equals 15 residues. V gave up 0 bases and J gave up 4 bases; unmatched junction bases: 4. CDR3 coding DNA: TGCGCCAGCAGCTTGGGCAACAGGGGATACAATGAGCAGTTCTTC. It specifies CASSLGNRGYNEQFF.

This chain connects TRBV3-1 (or the pseudogene TRBV3-2) to TRBJ1-1, with a weak D call TRBD1 (6 bases). Germline-derived CDR1 and CDR2 are LGHDT and YNNKEL (reference sequence). This CDR3 comprises 14 residues. The V and J ends lost 5 bases and 3 bases respectively, with 13 bases between them. Here the CDR3 DNA reads TGTGCCAGCAGCGGGGCAGGGGTTTACACTGAAGCTTTCTTT. Translated: CASSGAGVYTEAFF.

The chain employs TRBV18 and TRBJ2-3, with TRBD1 matching 7 bases. Germline V gene lookup returns CDR1 KGHSH and CDR2 LQKENI. With V trimmed by 4 bases and J by 3 bases, 4 bases remained unmatched. The CDR3 contains 14 residues. The CDR3 reads CASSQQGLTDTQYF. CDR3 in DNA: TGTGCCAGCTCACAACAGGGGCTGACAGATACGCAGTATTTT. Full variable domain (rest looked up from reference TRBV18 and TRBJ2-3): NAGVMQNPRHLVRRRGQEARLRCSPMKGHSHVYWYRQLPEEGLKFMVYLQKENIIDESGMPKERFSAEFPKEGPSILRIQQVVRGDSAAYFCASSQQGLTDTQYFGPGTRLTVL.

V usage is TRBV11-2 and J usage is TRBJ1-1, with TRBD1 matching 8 bases. Germline CDR1 is SGHAT and CDR2 is FQNNGV. The CDR3 contains 15 residues. V lost 5 bases to trimming and J lost 4 bases; unmatched junction nucleotides: 9. CDR3 loop: CASSHRTGGGTEAFF. The CDR3 DNA reads TGTGCCAGCAGCCATCGAACAGGGGGGGGCACTGAAGCTTTCTTT.